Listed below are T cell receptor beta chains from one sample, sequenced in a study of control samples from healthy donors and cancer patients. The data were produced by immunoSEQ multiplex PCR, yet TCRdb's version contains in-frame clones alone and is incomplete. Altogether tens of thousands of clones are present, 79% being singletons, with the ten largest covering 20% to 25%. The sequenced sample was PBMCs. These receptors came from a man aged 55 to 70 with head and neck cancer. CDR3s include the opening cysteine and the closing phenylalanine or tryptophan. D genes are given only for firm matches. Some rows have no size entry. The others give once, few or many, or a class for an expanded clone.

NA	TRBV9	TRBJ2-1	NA	CASSESGGQFGYNEQFF	TGTGCCAGCAGCGAGAGTGGCGGACAGTTTGGCTACAATGAGCAGTTCTTC
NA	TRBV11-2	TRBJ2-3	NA	CASSFPGSTDTQYF	TGTGCCAGCAGCTTTCCCGGAAGCACAGATACGCAGTATTTT
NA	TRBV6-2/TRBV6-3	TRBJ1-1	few	CASNPQGWGTEAFF	TGTGCCAGCAACCCACAGGGATGGGGCACTGAAGCTTTCTTT
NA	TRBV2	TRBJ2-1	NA	CASSVAYYNEQFF	TGTGCCAGCAGTGTAGCGTATTACAATGAGCAGTTCTTC
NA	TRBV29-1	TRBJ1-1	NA	CSVGRDMNTEAFF	TGCAGCGTTGGCAGGGATATGAACACTGAAGCTTTCTTT
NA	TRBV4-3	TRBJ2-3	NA	CASSQDRVGDTQYF	TGCGCCAGCAGCCAAGACAGGGTTGGAGATACGCAGTATTTT
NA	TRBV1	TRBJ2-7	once	CTADMGGDEQYF	TGCACCGCGGACATGGGGGGCGACGAGCAGTACTTC
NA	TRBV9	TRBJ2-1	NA	CASSGSGTVTNEQFF	TGTGCCAGCAGCGGGAGCGGGACAGTAACCAATGAGCAGTTCTTC
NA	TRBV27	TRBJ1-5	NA	CASSSSRGPNQPQHF	TGTGCCAGCAGTTCGTCCAGGGGCCCCAATCAGCCCCAGCATTTT
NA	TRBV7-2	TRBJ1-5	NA	CASSPRLGSGNQPQHF	TGTGCCAGCAGCCCGCGACTAGGTTCAGGCAATCAGCCCCAGCATTTT
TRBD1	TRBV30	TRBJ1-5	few	CAWNKGQSQPQHF	TGTGCCTGGAATAAGGGACAGTCTCAGCCCCAGCATTTT
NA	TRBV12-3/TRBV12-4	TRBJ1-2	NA	CASSQTGSYGYTF	TGTGCCAGCAGTCAAACAGGATCCTATGGCTACACCTTC
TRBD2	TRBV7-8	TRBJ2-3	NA	CASSLDEGLAGGPHTQYF	TGTGCCAGCAGCTTAGACGAAGGACTAGCGGGAGGGCCTCATACGCAGTATTTT
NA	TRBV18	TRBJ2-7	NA	CASSPRLDEQYF	TGTGCCAGCTCACCACGTCTGGACGAGCAGTACTTC
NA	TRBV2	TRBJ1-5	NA	CASRTGRGNQPQHF	TGTGCCAGCAGGACGGGACGGGGCAATCAGCCCCAGCATTTT
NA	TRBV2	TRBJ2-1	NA	CASSDESSYNEQFF	TGTGCCAGCAGTGATGAGAGCTCCTACAATGAGCAGTTCTTC
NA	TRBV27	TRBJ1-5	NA	CASSKARTDQPQHF	TGTGCCAGCAGCAAAGCCCGTACAGATCAGCCCCAGCATTTT
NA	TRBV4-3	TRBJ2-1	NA	CASSQGNEQFF	TGCGCCAGCAGCCAAGGAAATGAGCAGTTCTTC
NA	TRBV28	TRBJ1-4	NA	CASSLPGRPNEKLFF	TGTGCCAGCAGTTTACCGGGACGGCCTAATGAAAAACTGTTTTTT
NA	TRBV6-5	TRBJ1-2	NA	CASSRQDYGYTF	TGTGCCAGCAGTCGACAGGACTATGGCTACACCTTC